This TCR beta chain appears in the sequencing data of a study of OX40 agonist ivuxolimab in advanced cancers. Study summary: Past anti-PD-1, anti-PD-L1 or anti-CTLA-4 therapy was accepted, and 35% to 45% had received some.

TCRdb keeps only in-frame clones here, not all; method: immunoSEQ multiplex PCR. The sample records some 45,000 clones, around 92% being singletons. General study results and limits: Among the lowest levels of clonal expansion were found in partial responders at 0.1-3.0 mg/kg.

Comments on this clone: Antigen: not known.

This specimen consisted of CD4+ or CD8+ T cells sorted from blood, obtained in a trial of the OX40 agonist ivuxolimab. The sequence came from an adult with an advanced solid tumor such as melanoma, head and neck, liver or kidney cancer.

CDR3 nucleotides: TGCGCCAGCAGCCAACCGGGACAGGGGGGCTCCAGCTCCTACAATGAGCAGTTCTTC. Protein sequence: CASSQPGQGGSSSYNEQFF. The rearrangement joins TRBV4-1 to TRBJ2-1, with 11 bases aligning to TRBD1. The V segment lost 2 bases and the J segment 0 bases; nucleotides outside the gene matches: 9. The CDR3 sequence is 19 residues long. Germline V gives CDR1 MGHRA, CDR2 YSYEKL.